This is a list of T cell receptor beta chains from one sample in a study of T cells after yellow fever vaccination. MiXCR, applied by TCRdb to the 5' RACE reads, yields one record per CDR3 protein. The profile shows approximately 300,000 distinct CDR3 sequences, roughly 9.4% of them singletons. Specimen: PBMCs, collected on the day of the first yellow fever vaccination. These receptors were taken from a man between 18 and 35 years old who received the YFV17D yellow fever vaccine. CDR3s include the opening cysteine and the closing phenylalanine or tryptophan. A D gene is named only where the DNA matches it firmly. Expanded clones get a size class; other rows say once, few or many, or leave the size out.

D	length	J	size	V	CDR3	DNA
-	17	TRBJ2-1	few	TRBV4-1	CASSPGAAGSTRNEQFF	TGCGCCAGCAGCCCGGGGGCGGCGGGGAGTACCCGGAATGAGCAGTTCTTC
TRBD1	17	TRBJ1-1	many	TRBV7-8	CASSRTGYTLMNTEAFF	TGTGCCAGCAGCCGGACAGGATACACGCTTATGAACACTGAAGCTTTCTTT
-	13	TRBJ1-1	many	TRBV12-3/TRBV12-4	CASSTGVGTEAFF	TGTGCCAGCAGTACAGGAGTTGGAACTGAAGCTTTCTTT
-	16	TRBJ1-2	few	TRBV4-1	CASSQVADRFNYGYTF	TGCGCCAGCAGCCAAGTGGCCGACAGGTTTAACTATGGCTACACCTTC
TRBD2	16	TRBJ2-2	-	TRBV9	CASTSPGGFDTGELFF	TGTGCCAGCACCTCCCCGGGGGGATTTGACACCGGGGAGCTGTTTTTT
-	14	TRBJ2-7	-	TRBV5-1	CASSPLGLGTEQYF	TGCGCCAGCAGCCCGCTGGGTTTGGGTACCGAGCAGTACTTC
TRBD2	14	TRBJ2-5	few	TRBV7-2	CASGRQGGPETQYF	TGTGCCAGCGGACGTCAGGGAGGGCCAGAGACCCAGTACTTC
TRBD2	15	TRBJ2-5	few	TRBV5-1	CASSLGLAMVETQYF	TGCGCCAGCAGCTTGGGACTAGCAATGGTAGAGACCCAGTACTTC
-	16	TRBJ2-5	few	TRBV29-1	CSVPGQTTNIQETQYF	TGCAGCGTTCCAGGACAAACGACAAACATCCAAGAGACCCAGTACTTC
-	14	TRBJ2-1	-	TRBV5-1	CASSLYPAYNEQFF	TGCGCCAGCAGCTTGTATCCCGCCTACAATGAGCAGTTCTTC
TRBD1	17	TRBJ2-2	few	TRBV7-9	CASSLGVGGANTGELFF	TGTGCCAGCAGCTTAGGAGTAGGGGGCGCGAACACCGGGGAGCTGTTTTTT
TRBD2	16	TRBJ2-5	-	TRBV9	CASSVDPSGGAKTQYF	TGTGCCAGCAGCGTAGATCCCAGCGGGGGGGCGAAGACCCAGTACTTC
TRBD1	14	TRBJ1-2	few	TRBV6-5	CASSYSSDRVGYTF	TGTGCCAGCAGTTACTCGAGTGACAGGGTTGGCTACACCTTC
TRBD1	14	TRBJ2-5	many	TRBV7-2	CASSPRQGAETQYF	TGTGCCAGCAGCCCCAGACAGGGGGCAGAGACCCAGTACTTC
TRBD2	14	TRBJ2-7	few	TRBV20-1	CSARGTSVNYEQYF	TGCAGTGCTAGAGGGACTAGCGTAAATTACGAGCAGTACTTC
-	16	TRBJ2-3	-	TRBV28	CASSPRALTGTDTQYF	TGTGCCAGCAGTCCGCGGGCCCTAACAGGCACAGATACGCAGTATTTT
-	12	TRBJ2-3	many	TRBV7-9	CASSPNLDTQYF	TGTGCCAGCAGCCCTAACCTCGATACGCAGTATTTT
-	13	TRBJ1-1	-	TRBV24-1	CATSGSGDTEAFF	TGTGCCACCAGTGGGTCCGGGGACACTGAAGCTTTCTTT
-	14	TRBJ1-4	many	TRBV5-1	CASSLGQQDEKLFF	TGCGCCAGCAGCTTGGGACAGCAGGATGAAAAACTGTTTTTT
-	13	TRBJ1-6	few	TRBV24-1	CATSDYGNSPLHF	TGTGCCACCAGTGATTATGGTAATTCACCCCTCCACTTT
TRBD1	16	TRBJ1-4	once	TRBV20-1	CCARSAGGTTNEKLFF	TGCTGTGCTAGGTCGGCAGGGGGAACCACTAATGAAAAACTGTTTTTT
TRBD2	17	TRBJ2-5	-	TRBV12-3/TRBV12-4	CASSLGSGVPRQETQYF	TGTGCCAGCAGTTTGGGTAGCGGGGTCCCGCGCCAAGAGACCCAGTACTTC
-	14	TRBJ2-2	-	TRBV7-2	CASSLNAAGRELFF	TGTGCCAGCAGCTTAAATGCCGCAGGGAGGGAGCTGTTTTTT
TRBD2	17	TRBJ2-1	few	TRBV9	CASSGGTSGSSYNEQFF	TGTGCCAGCAGCGGAGGGACTAGCGGGAGCTCCTACAATGAGCAGTTCTTC
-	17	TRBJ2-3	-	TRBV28	CASSTPGRGFRTDTQYF	TGTGCCAGCAGCACTCCCGGTAGGGGGTTCAGAACAGATACGCAGTATTTT
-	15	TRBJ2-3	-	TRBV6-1	CASSPTRVSTDTQYF	TGTGCCAGCAGCCCCACACGAGTGAGCACAGATACGCAGTATTTT
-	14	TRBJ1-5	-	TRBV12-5	CASGLGQINQPQHF	TGTGCTAGTGGTTTGGGACAGATTAATCAGCCCCAGCATTTT
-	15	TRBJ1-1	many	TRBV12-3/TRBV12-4	CASSSGTSGYTKAFF	TGTGCCAGCAGTTCCGGGACATCCGGATATACTAAGGCTTTCTTT
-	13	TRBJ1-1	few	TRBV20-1	CSAALDMNTEAFF	TGCAGTGCTGCACTCGACATGAACACTGAAGCTTTCTTT
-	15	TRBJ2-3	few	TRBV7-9	CASSLVTTSTDTQYF	TGTGCCAGCAGCTTAGTCACCACTAGCACAGATACGCAGTATTTT
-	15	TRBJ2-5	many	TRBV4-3	CASSFGTRIQETQYF	TGCGCCAGCAGCTTTGGAACACGGATACAAGAGACCCAGTACTTC
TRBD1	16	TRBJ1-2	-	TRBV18	CASSHGTGVVDYGYTF	TGTGCCAGCTCACACGGGACAGGGGTTGTGGACTATGGCTACACCTTC
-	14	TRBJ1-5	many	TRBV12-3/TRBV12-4	CASSLGGLGQPQHF	TGTGCCAGCAGTTTGGGGGGATTGGGTCAGCCCCAGCATTTT
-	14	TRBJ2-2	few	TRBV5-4	CARGRGQNTGELFF	TGTGCCAGGGGGCGGGGGCAGAACACCGGGGAGCTGTTTTTT
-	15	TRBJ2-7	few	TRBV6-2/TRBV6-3	CASRSHEISSYEQYF	TGTGCCAGCAGAAGTCATGAAATTTCTTCCTACGAGCAGTACTTC
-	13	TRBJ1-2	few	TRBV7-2	CASSSTPGEGYTF	TGTGCCAGCAGCTCGACACCTGGGGAAGGCTACACCTTC
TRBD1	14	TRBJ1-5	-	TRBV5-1	CASSRTGMDQPQHF	TGCGCCAGCAGCCGGACAGGGATGGATCAGCCCCAGCATTTT
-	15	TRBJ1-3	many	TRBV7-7	CASSSDGVSGNTIYF	TGTGCCAGCAGCTCGGACGGGGTCTCTGGAAACACCATATATTTT
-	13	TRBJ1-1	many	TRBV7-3	CASSSSPNTEAFF	TGTGCCAGCAGTTCCTCCCCTAACACTGAAGCTTTCTTT
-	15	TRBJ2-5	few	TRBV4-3	CASSQDGGSFLAQYF	TGCGCCAGCAGCCAAGATGGTGGCTCCTTTTTGGCCCAGTACTTC
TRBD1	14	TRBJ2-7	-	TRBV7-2	CASSPRTGGGEQYF	TGTGCCAGCAGCCCTCGAACAGGGGGAGGCGAGCAGTACTTC
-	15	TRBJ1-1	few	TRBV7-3	CASSLNSGVNTEAFF	TGTGCCAGCAGCTTAAATTCGGGGGTCAACACTGAAGCTTTCTTT
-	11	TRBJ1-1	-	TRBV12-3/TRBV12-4	CASRNRARAFF	TGTGCCAGCAGGAACAGGGCCCGAGCTTTCTTT
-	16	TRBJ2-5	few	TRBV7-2	CASSPLRQEGQETQYF	TGTGCCAGCAGCCCCCTCCGACAGGAAGGACAAGAGACCCAGTACTTC